The 18 T cell receptor beta chains below were found in one sample sequenced in a study of blood T cell repertoires in COVID-19. Profiled with immunoSEQ multiplex PCR; TCRdb holds only in-frame clones, not every one. The table records 75,000 to 100,000 clones, more than 70% of them present only once. Input material: peripheral blood. The receptor source for this set is a human donor in a cohort sampled during active COVID-19.

In this sample, this clone turned up a few times. The V call is TRBV5-1, the J call TRBJ2-7; weak D call: TRBD1 (5 bases). CDR3 size: 13 residues. Per the germline V gene, CDR1 is SGHRS and CDR2 is YFSETQ. Trimming took 6 bases from V and 5 from J, leaving 15 bases between them. CDR3 nucleotides: TGCGCCAGCAAGGGGAATCAGGAGAACGAGCAGTACTTC. It encodes CASKGNQENEQYF.

The chain has TRBV7-9 and TRBJ1-4; 8 bases are a match to TRBD1. The CDR3 runs 16 residues. CDR1 and CDR2 from the germline V gene are SEHNR and FQNEAQ (reference sequence). V gave up 4 bases and J gave up 0 bases; unmatched junction bases: 4. The CDR3 DNA reads TGTGCCAGCAGCTCCCTGACAGGGGCAACTAATGAAAAACTGTTTTTT. Translated: CASSSLTGATNEKLFF.

The rearrangement uses TRBV5-1 and TRBJ1-2; D gene uncertain. CDR1 SGHRS and CDR2 YFSETQ come from the germline V gene. V dropped 7 bases and J dropped 4 bases, with 8 bases sitting between them. This CDR3 has 11 amino acids. Here the CDR3 reads CASYGSYGYTF. In DNA, the CDR3 is TGCGCCAGCTACGGGTCCTATGGCTACACCTTC. Filled out from reference TRBV5-1 and TRBJ1-2, the complete variable domain reads KAGVTQTPRYLIKTRGQQVTLSCSPISGHRSVSWYQQTPGQGLQFLFEYFSETQRNKGNFPGRFSGRQFSNSRSEMNVSTLELGDSALYLCASYGSYGYTFGSGTRLTVV.

The chain couples TRBV24-1 to TRBJ2-7, with a weak D call TRBD1 (6 bases). This CDR3 is 14 amino acids long. In germline, CDR1 is KGHDR, CDR2 SFDVKD. The V end was cut by 0 bases, the J end by 7 bases, with 12 bases between. CDR3 loop: CATSDLPGVREQYF. DNA for the CDR3: TGTGCCACCAGTGATTTGCCAGGGGTACGGGAGCAGTACTTC.

The sample holds a few counts of this clone. This chain connects TRBV7-9 to TRBJ1-4; no definite D call. The V gene lost 5 bases and the J gene lost 4 bases, with 20 bases spanning the gap. The CDR3 runs to 17 residues. Looked up from germline, CDR1 is SEHNR and CDR2 is FQNEAQ (reference sequence). The chain's CDR3 is CASSPGDGREINEKLFF. The CDR3 bases are TGTGCCAGCAGCCCCGGCGACGGCCGGGAAATTAATGAAAAACTGTTTTTT. Full variable domain (missing parts from reference TRBV7-9 and TRBJ1-4): DTGVSQNPRHKITKRGQNVTFRCDPISEHNRLYWYRQTLGQGPEFLTYFQNEAQLEKSRLLSDRFSAERPKGSFSTLEIQRTEQGDSAMYLCASSPGDGREINEKLFFGSGTQLSVL.

The chain has TRBV19 and TRBJ2-4; D may be TRBD1 (6 bases). The CDR3 extends over 16 amino acids. Trimming stripped 6 bases from V and 1 base from J, with 16 bases between. Germline V gene lookup returns CDR1 LNHDA and CDR2 SQIVND (reference sequence). The CDR3 nucleotides read TGTGCCAGTAGGCCTACCGGGACATTGGCCAAAAACATTCAGTACTTC. It is translated as CASRPTGTLAKNIQYF.

The chain couples TRBV28 to TRBJ2-1, with D perhaps TRBD1 (6 bases). Trimming shortened V by 6 bases and J by 7 bases, and 16 bases separated the two germline ends. The CDR3 consists of 14 residues. The germline V gene has CDR1 MDHEN and CDR2 SYDVKM. CDR3 amino acids: CASSPHQGPNEQFF. The CDR3 DNA follows: TGTGCCAGCAGCCCCCATCAGGGGCCTAATGAGCAGTTCTTC.

The chain combines TRBV5-6 with TRBJ2-7; TRBD2 might be the D (6 bases). Germline CDR1 reads SGHDT; CDR2 reads YYEEEE. The CDR3 is 14 amino acids. V lost 4 bases and J 2 bases, leaving 13 bases between the germline ends. DNA for the CDR3: TGTGCCAGCAGCGGCGGGGTCGGCCCCTACGAGCAGTACTTC. It is translated as CASSGGVGPYEQYF.

This rearrangement joins TRBV29-1 to TRBJ2-7; TRBD1 is a possible D gene (6 bases). This CDR3 is built from 13 residues. The V gene's germline CDR1 is SQVTM and CDR2 ANQGSEA. Trimming removed 7 bases at V and 0 bases at J, with 13 bases between. CDR3 sequence (DNA): TGCAGCGCAATACAGGGTAGCTCCTACGAGCAGTACTTC. It specifies CSAIQGSSYEQYF.

This clone appeared a single time. V usage is TRBV28 and J usage is TRBJ2-2, with 10 nucleotides matching TRBD1. With V trimmed by 5 bases and J by 3 bases, 6 bases remained unmatched. The length of the CDR3 is 16 residues. The germline V gene encodes CDR1 MDHEN and CDR2 SYDVKM. CDR3 in DNA: TGTGCCAGCAGTCCATCGGGGACAGGGGACACCGGGGAGCTGTTTTTT. Residues: CASSPSGTGDTGELFF.

J is TRBJ2-7 and V is TRBV6-2 or TRBV6-3, with D uncertain. Germline CDR1 MNHEY, CDR2 SVGEGT. The ends were cut back, 6 bases at V and 3 bases at J, with 21 bases in the middle. CDR3 size: 16 residues. DNA for the CDR3: TGTGCCAGCAGCTCCTTTCGAGGATCTCGACTCTACGAGCAGTACTTC. Translation gives CASSSFRGSRLYEQYF.

The chain is built from TRBV19 and TRBJ2-6, with D perhaps matching TRBD1 (6 bases). The ends were cut back, 10 bases at V and 0 bases at J, with 19 bases in the middle. The CDR3 contains 17 residues. Germline CDR1 and CDR2: LNHDA and SQIVND (reference sequence). The CDR3 sequence is CATQTKGGFSGANVLTF. CDR3 coding DNA: TGTGCCACCCAGACAAAAGGGGGATTCTCTGGGGCCAACGTCCTGACTTTC.

V gene TRBV7-3 combines with J gene TRBJ2-3, with a weak D call TRBD1 (5 bases). V lost 0 bases and J lost 1, with 8 bases in between. This CDR3 has 15 amino acids. Germline CDR1 and CDR2: SGHTA and FQGTGA. CDR3 protein: CASSLTGLGTDTQYF. For the CDR3, the DNA is TGTGCCAGCAGCTTAACGGGGCTTGGCACAGATACGCAGTATTTT.

There are a few counts of this clone. The gene calls are TRBV7-2 and TRBJ1-2, with D maybe TRBD1 (5 bases). There are 13 residues in the CDR3. Looked up from germline, CDR1 is SGHTA and CDR2 is FQGNSA. The V end lost 3 bases, the J end lost 0 bases, and 5 bases lay between the germline ends. The CDR3 nucleotides are TGTGCCAGCAGCTTGACAGCTAACTATGGCTACACCTTC. It yields the protein CASSLTANYGYTF.

The gene calls are TRBV4-1 and TRBJ2-7; weak D call: TRBD2 (5 bases). CDR1 MGHRA and CDR2 YSYEKL come from the germline V gene. This CDR3 region has 16 residues. The ends were cut back, 1 base at V and 2 bases at J, with 15 bases in the middle. CDR3 nucleotides: TGCGCCAGCAGCCAAGCTCGTTCGGGGTTTCCCTACGAGCAGTACTTC. This gives the protein CASSQARSGFPYEQYF.

V usage is TRBV11-3 and J usage is TRBJ2-6; TRBD1 matches at 8 bases. J lost 0 bases, V lost 5 bases, and 6 bases had no gene match. The CDR3 runs to 17 residues. From germline, CDR1 is SGHNT and CDR2 YENEEA. In DNA, the CDR3 is TGTGCCAGCAGCCCCGGGACAGGCAGCTCTGGGGCCAACGTCCTGACTTTC. Encoded protein: CASSPGTGSSGANVLTF.

This rearrangement joins TRBV28 to TRBJ1-3; D may be TRBD1 (5 bases). This CDR3 region has 15 residues. Germline CDR1 MDHEN, CDR2 SYDVKM. V lost 2 bases and J lost 2, with 10 bases in between. CDR3 nucleotides: TGTGCCAGCAGTTTAGCGGGGGACCCTGGAAACACCATATATTTT. Its protein is CASSLAGDPGNTIYF.

The chain combines TRBV7-6 with TRBJ1-1; the D gene is possibly TRBD1 (6 bases). Between the trimmed V and J ends, which lost 1 base and 3 bases, there was a span of 9 bases. Germline V gene sequence: CDR1 SGHVS, CDR2 FNYEAQ. CDR3 length: 14 residues. CDR3 DNA: TGTGCCAGCAGCTTAGTTTCAGGGGACACTGAAGCTTTCTTT. This encodes CASSLVSGDTEAFF.